This TCR beta chain was sequenced for a study of T cell repertoires in cytomegalovirus infection. Overall study context: TCR beta signatures that were public indicated CMV infection and matching HLA type.

TCRdb re-called the reads through MiXCR, storing one row per CDR3 protein. Altogether about 330,000 distinct CDR3 sequences are present, just under 35% being singletons, with the ten largest covering 13%. This clonotype came up many times. The antigen is unknown. V shed 5 bases and J 3 bases; nucleotides not matched to a gene: 6. The germline V gene has CDR1 SGHTA and CDR2 FQGNSA. The CDR3 runs 15 residues. Study-wide results and limits: Ex vivo responses were dominated by HLA-C-restricted CMV-specific TCR beta clonotypes.

V gene TRBV7-2 combines with J gene TRBJ2-3; TRBD2 matches 9 bases. This TCR came from a human donor in good health (CMV status not recorded). Some clones in this sample may be carry-over from other donors' samples. The sample was cultured PBMCs, taken from culture after CMV antigen stimulation. The CDR3 DNA follows: TGTGCCAGCAGCCCAGTGGCGGGAGGGACAGATACGCAGTATTTT. It encodes CASSPVAGGTDTQYF.